These 14 T cell receptor beta chains share one sample of origin, sequenced in a study of blood T cell repertoires in COVID-19. Repertoires were generated with immunoSEQ multiplex PCR, while TCRdb's copy carries only in-frame clones and drops some. The sample includes more than 450,000 clones, around 90% seen only once; the top ten take about 0.75%. Sequenced sample: PBMCs or T cells enriched from blood (not recorded which). These receptors came from a woman under 30 who had recovered from COVID-19.

The chain recombines TRBV6-5 with TRBJ1-1; D possibly corresponds to TRBD1 (6 bases). The CDR3 sequence is 14 residues long. V gave up 4 bases and J gave up 8 bases, with 17 bases separating them. Germline CDR1 MNHEY, CDR2 SVGAGI. DNA for the CDR3: TGTGCCAGCAGTTCCCCAGGGGATGGGTCCGAAGCTTTCTTT. This sequence encodes CASSSPGDGSEAFF.

This chain links TRBV6-1 with TRBJ1-5, with no clear D. Per the germline V gene, CDR1 is MNHNS and CDR2 is SASEGT. The CDR3 loop spans 14 amino acids. Trimming took 2 bases from V and 5 from J, leaving 10 bases between them. CDR3 sequence reads: CASSESGYYQPQHF. CDR3 DNA sequence: TGTGCCAGCAGTGAATCGGGGTACTATCAGCCCCAGCATTTT.

Comment on this clone: Relative to the germline gene, one junction end is altered; a read error may explain this. This chain uses TRBV5-1 with TRBJ2-7; D possibly corresponds to TRBD2 (7 bases). The CDR3 is 15 residues long. The germline CDR1 and CDR2 sequences are SGHRS and YFSETQ. CDR3 loop: CASNLDSQGRDEQYF. The CDR3 DNA reads as TGCGCCAGCAACTTGGACTCCCAGGGGAGGGACGAGCAGTACTTC.

The chain links TRBV2 to TRBJ1-1; the match to TRBD1 covers 11 bases. Unmatched junction bases numbered 4, after V lost 6 bases and J lost 7 bases. The CDR3 is made up of 13 amino acids. Germline V CDR1 and CDR2: SNHLY, FYNNEI. CDR3 sequence (DNA): TGTGCCAGCAGCACGGGACAGGGGGGTGAAGCTTTCTTT. It encodes CASSTGQGGEAFF.

The chain recombines TRBV11-3 with TRBJ2-1, with 12 bases identical to TRBD2. Germline V CDR1 and CDR2: SGHNT, YENEEA. This CDR3 is built from 14 residues. J was trimmed by 7 bases and V by 3 bases; bases with no gene match: 1. CDR3 amino acids: CASSFGTSGNEQFF. The CDR3 DNA follows: TGTGCCAGCAGCTTCGGGACTAGCGGGAATGAGCAGTTCTTC.

The genes are TRBV19 and TRBJ1-2, with D unresolved. V dropped 7 bases and J dropped 0 bases, with 12 bases sitting between them. CDR1 is LNHDA, CDR2 SQIVND, per germline (reference sequence). The CDR3 has 14 amino acids. CDR3 sequence: CASTPSVTNYGYTF. DNA for the CDR3: TGTGCCAGTACCCCCTCCGTAACTAACTATGGCTACACCTTC.

J is TRBJ2-7 and V is TRBV4-1, with 7 bases identical to TRBD1. The CDR3 loop spans 15 amino acids. Trimming took 4 bases from V and 5 from J; bases not matched to a gene: 11. Germline CDR1 is MGHRA and CDR2 is YSYEKL. CDR3 amino acids: CASSPKRQGSDEQYF. The CDR3 coding sequence is TGCGCCAGCAGCCCCAAGAGACAGGGTAGCGACGAGCAGTACTTC.

The chain uses TRBV7-6 and TRBJ2-3; 9 bases fit TRBD2. The CDR3 covers 16 residues. Unmatched junction bases numbered 4, after V lost 1 base and J lost 2 bases. Per germline, CDR1 SGHVS and CDR2 FNYEAQ. The CDR3, as DNA: TGTGCCAGCAGCTTAGGGCGGGGGGGCGACACAGATACGCAGTATTTT. Translated: CASSLGRGGDTDTQYF.

This clone is a singleton in its sample. One end of the junction does not line up with germline, which may come from a read error. V is TRBV6-1 and J is TRBJ1-2; D is possibly TRBD1 (5 bases). CDR1 is MNHNS and CDR2 is SASEGT in the germline V gene. The CDR3 is 10 residues long. In DNA form, the CDR3 reads TGTGCCAGCAGTGAAGCTACAGGCCGCTTC. This gives the protein CASSEATGRF.

This clone was found once. This sequence joins TRBV7-6 and TRBJ1-2, with D maybe TRBD1 (5 bases). V dropped 5 bases and J dropped 5 bases, with 24 bases sitting between them. This CDR3 has 17 residues. CDR1 is SGHVS and CDR2 is FNYEAQ in the germline V gene. The CDR3: CASSPSYRPLNPYGYTF. As DNA, the CDR3 is TGTGCCAGCAGCCCTTCTTACAGGCCTCTGAACCCATATGGCTACACCTTC.

The gene calls are TRBV27 and TRBJ2-7; 9 bases are a match to TRBD1. The germline CDR1 and CDR2 sequences are MNHEY and SMNVEV (reference sequence). V was clipped by 6 bases and J by 4 bases; unmatched bases: 10. The CDR3 has 15 amino acids. The CDR3 DNA follows: TGTGCCAGCAGCCGAACGGGACAGGGATTTTACGAGCAGTACTTC. This gives the protein CASSRTGQGFYEQYF.

J is TRBJ2-3 and V is TRBV5-1; 8 bases align to TRBD2. This CDR3 comprises 16 residues. The germline V gene encodes CDR1 SGHRS and CDR2 YFSETQ. Germline trimming cut 2 bases from V and 5 bases from J; bases unmatched to any gene: 10. The CDR3 sequence is CASSLRAGAPEDTQYF. CDR3 DNA: TGCGCCAGCAGCTTAAGAGCGGGGGCCCCCGAAGATACGCAGTATTTT.

This chain connects TRBV28 to TRBJ1-4, with 10 bases fitting TRBD1. V lost 0 bases, J lost 4 bases, and 5 bases stayed unmatched. Germline assignment: CDR1 MDHEN and CDR2 SYDVKM. CDR3 size: 17 residues. The DNA for the CDR3 is TGTGCCAGCAGTTTATGGGGGACAGGGGACCTTAATGAAAAACTGTTTTTT. Its translation is CASSLWGTGDLNEKLFF. Full variable domain (rest looked up from reference TRBV28 and TRBJ1-4): DVKVTQSSRYLVKRTGEKVFLECVQDMDHENMFWYRQDPGLGLRLIYFSYDVKMKEKGDIPEGYSVSREKKERFSLILESASTNQTSMYLCASSLWGTGDLNEKLFFGSGTQLSVL.

The chain has TRBV18 and TRBJ1-2, with TRBD1 identical over 7 bases. The CDR3 is 14 amino acids. V lost 2 bases to trimming and J lost 6 bases; unmatched junction nucleotides: 6. Germline loops: CDR1 KGHSH, CDR2 LQKENI. CDR3 coding DNA: TGTGCCAGCTCACCATCGACAGGGACAAATGGCTACACCTTC. Translated, it gives CASSPSTGTNGYTF.